The present TCR beta chain was sequenced within a study of cytomegalovirus exposure and HLA in healthy donors. Looking at the study overall: The approximately 120 validation repertoires and the approximately 630 first-cohort repertoires shared a platform, a later analysis reported. Findings and caveats of the study: Rare sequences made up most TCRs, while some public TCRs were found in many donors. The study listed roughly 150 cytomegalovirus-associated TCR beta chains. As was reported, the classifier diagnosed cytomegalovirus status with high specificity and sensitivity.

To note about this clone: What it binds is unknown.

Measured with immunoSEQ multiplex PCR; TCRdb has only the in-frame clones, and not every one. The sample yields about 160,000 clones, roughly 84% seen once. Germline V lookup: CDR1 SGHTA, CDR2 FQGTGA. The CDR3 length is 15 residues. V trimming: 8 bases; J trimming: 3 bases; junction bases outside the gene matches: 6. The gene calls are TRBV7-3 and TRBJ2-2, with 10 bases lining up with TRBD2. This receptor was identified in a young man in good health and CMV-seropositive. The sequenced sample was PBMCs. The CDR3 sequence is CASRLAGAHTGELFF. In DNA form, the CDR3 reads TGTGCCAGCCGGCTAGCGGGAGCCCACACCGGGGAGCTGTTTTTT.